A selection of T cell receptor beta chains follows, all from one sample in a study of neurological immune-mediated disorders. TCRdb passed the 5' RACE reads through MiXCR, listing each CDR3 protein once. The table records about 38,000 distinct CDR3 sequences, approximately 10% of them present only once. Sequenced sample: PBMCs. The source of these receptors is a man aged 55 to 70 with HTLV-1-associated myelopathy (HAM/TSP). The CDR3 runs from the conserved cysteine through the conserved F or W. A D gene is named only where the DNA matches it firmly. Clone sizes are given selectively: once, few, many, or a class where the clone is expanded.

CDR3	DNA	size	D	J	V
CASSLEPWEAQYF	TGTGCCAGCAGCTTGGAGCCTTGGGAGGCCCAGTACTTC	many	NA	TRBJ2-5	TRBV3-1
CASSLLAGVSNEQFF	TGCGCCAGCAGCTTATTAGCGGGAGTAAGCAATGAGCAGTTCTTC	many	TRBD2	TRBJ2-1	TRBV5-1
CSALDRYNEQFF	TGCAGTGCTTTGGACAGGTACAATGAGCAGTTCTTC	many	TRBD1	TRBJ2-1	TRBV20-1
CSARDDRGIGGYGYTF	TGCAGTGCTAGAGATGACCGGGGGATTGGAGGCTATGGCTACACCTTC	many	NA	TRBJ1-2	TRBV20-1
CASSPGRYLHMNTEAFF	TGCGCCAGCAGCCCTGGCCGGTACCTACACATGAACACTGAAGCTTTCTTT	NA	NA	TRBJ1-1	TRBV5-1
CASSLRSGSITDTQYF	TGCGCCAGCAGCCTACGTAGCGGGAGTATCACAGATACGCAGTATTTT	many	TRBD2	TRBJ2-3	TRBV5-1
CASSQGGGRGANVLTF	TGCGCCAGCAGCCAAGGAGGAGGGCGAGGGGCCAACGTCCTGACTTTC	many	NA	TRBJ2-6	TRBV4-1
CASSLSRADTQYF	TGTGCCAGCAGCTTAAGTAGGGCAGATACGCAGTATTTT	many	NA	TRBJ2-3	TRBV11-3
CAISEGVSQHF	TGTGCCATCAGCGAGGGGGTTTCCCAGCATTTT	many	NA	TRBJ1-5	TRBV10-3
CASSPGTSGNSADTQYF	TGCGCCAGCAGCCCCGGGACTAGCGGGAATTCTGCAGATACGCAGTATTTT	few	TRBD2	TRBJ2-3	TRBV5-1
CASSLAGWNTEAFF	TGTGCCAGCAGTTTAGCAGGATGGAACACTGAAGCTTTCTTT	many	NA	TRBJ1-1	TRBV6-5
CASSFSDGPYSGANVLTF	TGCGCCAGCAGCTTCAGCGACGGTCCTTACTCTGGGGCCAACGTCCTGACTTTC	many	NA	TRBJ2-6	TRBV5-1
CASSFELQGSLSQPQHF	TGTGCCAGCAGTTTCGAATTACAGGGTAGCTTAAGTCAGCCCCAGCATTTT	many	NA	TRBJ1-5	TRBV6-6
CASSLVSGSTGWDEQFF	TGTGCCAGCAGCTTAGTGAGCGGCAGCACGGGGTGGGATGAGCAGTTCTTC	many	NA	TRBJ2-1	TRBV7-2
CSAILPLAKNIQYF	TGCAGTGCTATTCTCCCCTTAGCCAAAAACATTCAGTACTTC	many	NA	TRBJ2-4	TRBV20-1
CSARALLSSYNEQFF	TGCAGTGCTAGAGCACTTCTGAGCTCCTACAATGAGCAGTTCTTC	many	NA	TRBJ2-1	TRBV20-1
CASSSTTSIEQYF	TGTGCCAGCAGCTCGACGACTAGTATCGAGCAGTACTTC	many	NA	TRBJ2-7	TRBV7-6
CASSVGSGNYEQYF	TGCGCCAGCAGTGTCGGGAGTGGTAACTACGAGCAGTACTTC	few	NA	TRBJ2-7	TRBV10-1
CSASPQRGGSSYEQYF	TGCAGTGCTAGCCCCCAAAGAGGCGGGAGCTCCTACGAGCAGTACTTC	many	TRBD2	TRBJ2-7	TRBV20-1
CSASPEQRADTQYF	TGCAGTGCTAGTCCTGAGCAGAGAGCAGATACGCAGTATTTT	many	NA	TRBJ2-3	TRBV20-1
CASSSPGPNSPLHF	TGTGCCAGCAGCTCCCCGGGACCCAATTCACCCCTCCACTTT	many	NA	TRBJ1-6	TRBV7-9
CASSLPGGRGTGELFF	TGTGCCAGCAGCTTACCCGGGGGCAGGGGAACCGGGGAGCTGTTTTTT	medium-sized	NA	TRBJ2-2	TRBV7-9
CASLTGTDTQYF	TGTGCCAGCTTAACCGGCACAGATACGCAGTATTTT	NA	NA	TRBJ2-3	TRBV7-3
CASSYSGGIYEQYF	TGTGCCAGCAGTTACTCAGGCGGGATCTACGAGCAGTACTTC	many	NA	TRBJ2-7	TRBV6-2/TRBV6-3
CASSPGGQGTYEQYF	TGTGCCAGCAGTCCCGGGGGACAGGGAACCTACGAGCAGTACTTC	many	TRBD1	TRBJ2-7	TRBV6-5
CASSLLPTVSGNTIYF	TGTGCCAGCAGTTTACTCCCGACAGTCTCTGGAAACACCATATATTTT	many	NA	TRBJ1-3	TRBV12-3/TRBV12-4
CASSTGAAPFNYGYTF	TGCGCCAGCAGTACAGGGGCCGCACCCTTTAACTATGGCTACACCTTC	many	TRBD1	TRBJ1-2	TRBV4-1
CASSSGQDGETQYF	TGCGCCAGCAGCTCGGGACAGGATGGGGAGACCCAGTACTTC	many	TRBD1	TRBJ2-5	TRBV5-1
CSAIDTGQGPGANVLTF	TGCAGTGCTATCGATACGGGACAGGGACCTGGGGCCAACGTCCTGACTTTC	many	TRBD1	TRBJ2-6	TRBV20-1
CASSSSDGYQPQHF	TGTGCCAGCAGCTCTTCCGACGGGTATCAGCCCCAGCATTTT	many	NA	TRBJ1-5	TRBV7-2
CAADRGVYAGELFF	TGTGCCGCCGATAGAGGCGTGTATGCCGGGGAGCTGTTTTTT	many	NA	TRBJ2-2	TRBV7-2
CASSQVPSPSYEQYF	TGTGCCAGCAGCCAAGTTCCTAGCCCCTCCTACGAGCAGTACTTC	many	NA	TRBJ2-7	TRBV3-1
CASTNSGANVLTF	TGTGCCAGCACCAACTCTGGGGCCAACGTCCTGACTTTC	many	NA	TRBJ2-6	TRBV6-1
CATTDELNTEAFF	TGTGCCACCACGGACGAACTGAACACTGAAGCTTTCTTT	many	NA	TRBJ1-1	TRBV15
CAISDGRETQYF	TGTGCCATCAGTGATGGGAGGGAGACCCAGTACTTC	many	NA	TRBJ2-5	TRBV10-3
CASSLGDTGNQPQHF	TGCGCCAGCAGCTTGGGGGACACGGGCAATCAGCCCCAGCATTTT	many	NA	TRBJ1-5	TRBV5-1
CASSPGPGSKAFF	TGTGCCAGCAGCCCGGGACCCGGGTCAAAAGCTTTCTTT	many	NA	TRBJ1-1	TRBV3-1
CASSQDLRGSSYEQYF	TGCGCCAGCAGCCAAGATTTAAGGGGGTCCTCCTACGAGCAGTACTTC	many	NA	TRBJ2-7	TRBV4-1
CSAGGASGWETQYF	TGCAGTGCCGGGGGGGCTAGCGGGTGGGAGACCCAGTACTTC	NA	TRBD2	TRBJ2-5	TRBV20-1
CAARTETNNEQFF	TGTGCCGCACGGACAGAGACCAACAATGAGCAGTTCTTC	many	NA	TRBJ2-1	TRBV28
CASSLGTSGFTDTQYF	TGCGCCAGCAGCTTGGGGACTAGCGGATTCACAGATACGCAGTATTTT	medium-sized	TRBD2	TRBJ2-3	TRBV5-1
CASQTGANTGELFF	TGTGCCAGTCAAACAGGGGCGAACACCGGGGAGCTGTTTTTT	few	TRBD1	TRBJ2-2	TRBV19
CASSFGRSLTYEQYF	TGCGCCAGCAGCTTTGGGCGCAGTCTTACCTACGAGCAGTACTTC	many	NA	TRBJ2-7	TRBV5-1
CASSSLSADNQSQHF	TGTGCCAGCAGTTCGCTATCCGCGGACAATCAGTCCCAGCATTTT	NA	NA	TRBJ1-5	TRBV27
CASSLGGQETQYF	TGTGCCAGCAGCTTGGGGGGGCAAGAGACCCAGTACTTC	many	NA	TRBJ2-5	TRBV5-6
CSAWVHNNTAAFF	TGCAGCGCCTGGGTCCATAATAACACTGCAGCTTTCTTT	NA	NA	TRBJ1-1	TRBV29-1
CASSFSGRLDTQYF	TGTGCCAGCAGTTTTAGCGGGAGGTTAGATACGCAGTATTTT	many	TRBD2	TRBJ2-3	TRBV6-5
CATRRGTMNSPLHF	TGTGCCACCAGGCGGGGTACGATGAATTCACCCCTCCACTTT	many	NA	TRBJ1-6	TRBV15
CSARPNGLITDTQYF	TGCAGTGCTAGACCCAACGGACTTATTACAGATACGCAGTATTTT	many	NA	TRBJ2-3	TRBV20-1